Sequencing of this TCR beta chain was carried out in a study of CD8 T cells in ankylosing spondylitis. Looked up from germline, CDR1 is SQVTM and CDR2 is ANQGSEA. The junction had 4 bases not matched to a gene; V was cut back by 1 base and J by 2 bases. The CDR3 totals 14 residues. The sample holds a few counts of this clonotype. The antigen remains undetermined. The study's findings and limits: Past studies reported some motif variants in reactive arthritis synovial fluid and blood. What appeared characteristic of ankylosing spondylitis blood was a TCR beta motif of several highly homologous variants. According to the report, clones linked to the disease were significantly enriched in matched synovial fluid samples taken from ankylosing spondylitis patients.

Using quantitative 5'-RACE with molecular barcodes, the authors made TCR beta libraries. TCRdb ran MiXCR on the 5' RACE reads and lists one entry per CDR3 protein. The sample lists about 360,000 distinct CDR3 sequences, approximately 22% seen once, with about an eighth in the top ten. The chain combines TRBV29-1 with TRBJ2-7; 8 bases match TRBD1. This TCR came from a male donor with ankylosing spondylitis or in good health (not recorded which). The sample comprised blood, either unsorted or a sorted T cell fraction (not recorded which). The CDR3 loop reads CSVEGGDRTYEQYF. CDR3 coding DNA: TGCAGCGTTGAAGGGGGGGACAGGACCTACGAGCAGTACTTC.